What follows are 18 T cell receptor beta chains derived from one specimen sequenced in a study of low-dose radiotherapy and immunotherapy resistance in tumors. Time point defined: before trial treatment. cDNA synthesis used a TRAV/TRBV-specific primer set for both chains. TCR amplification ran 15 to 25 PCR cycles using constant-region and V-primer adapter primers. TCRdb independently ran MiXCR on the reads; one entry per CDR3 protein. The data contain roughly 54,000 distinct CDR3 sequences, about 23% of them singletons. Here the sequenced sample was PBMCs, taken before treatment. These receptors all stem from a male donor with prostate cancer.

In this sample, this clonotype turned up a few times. The CDR3 DNA sequence: TGCGCCAGCAGTGAGTCGGCCTGGAAAGAGACCCAGTACTTC. Its protein is CASSESAWKETQYF. The genes are TRBV10-2 and TRBJ2-5; D call uncertain. Germline V CDR1 and CDR2: WSHSY, SAAADI. This CDR3 contains 14 residues. Trimming removed 0 bases from V and 3 bases from J, with 8 bases in between.

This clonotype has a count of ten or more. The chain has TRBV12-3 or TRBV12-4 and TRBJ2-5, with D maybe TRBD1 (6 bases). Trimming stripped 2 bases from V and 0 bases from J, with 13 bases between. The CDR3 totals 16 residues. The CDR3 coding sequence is TGTGCCAGCAGTTTATCCCTGGACAGAGACCAAGAGACCCAGTACTTC. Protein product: CASSLSLDRDQETQYF.

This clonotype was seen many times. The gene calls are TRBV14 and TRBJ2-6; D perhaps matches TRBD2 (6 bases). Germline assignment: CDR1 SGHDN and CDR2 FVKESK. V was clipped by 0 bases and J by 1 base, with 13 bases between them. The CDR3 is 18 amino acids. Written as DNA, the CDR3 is TGTGCCAGCAGCCAAGACGGACTTGGGGGGTCTGGGGCCAACGTCCTGACTTTC. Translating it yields CASSQDGLGGSGANVLTF.

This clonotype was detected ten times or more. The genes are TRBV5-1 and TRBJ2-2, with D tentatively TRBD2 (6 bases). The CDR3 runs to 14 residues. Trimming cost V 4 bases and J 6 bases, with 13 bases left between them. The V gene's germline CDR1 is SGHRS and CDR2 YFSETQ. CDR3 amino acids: CASSPQTSPGELFF. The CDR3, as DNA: TGCGCCAGCAGCCCCCAGACTAGTCCCGGGGAGCTGTTTTTT.

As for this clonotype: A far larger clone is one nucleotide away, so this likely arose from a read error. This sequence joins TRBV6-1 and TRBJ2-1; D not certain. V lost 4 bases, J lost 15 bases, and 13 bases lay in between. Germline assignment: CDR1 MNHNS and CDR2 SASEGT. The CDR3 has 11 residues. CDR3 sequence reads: CASSGCIRPFF. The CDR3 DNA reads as TGTGCCAGCAGTGGGTGTATTCGGCCGTTCTTC.

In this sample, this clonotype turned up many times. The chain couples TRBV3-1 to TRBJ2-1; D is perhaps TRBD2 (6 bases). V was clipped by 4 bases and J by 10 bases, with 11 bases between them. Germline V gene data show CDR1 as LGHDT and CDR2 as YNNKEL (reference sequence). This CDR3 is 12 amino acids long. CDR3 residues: CASSPRGREQFF. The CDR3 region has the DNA TGTGCCAGCAGCCCACGGGGGAGGGAGCAGTTCTTC.

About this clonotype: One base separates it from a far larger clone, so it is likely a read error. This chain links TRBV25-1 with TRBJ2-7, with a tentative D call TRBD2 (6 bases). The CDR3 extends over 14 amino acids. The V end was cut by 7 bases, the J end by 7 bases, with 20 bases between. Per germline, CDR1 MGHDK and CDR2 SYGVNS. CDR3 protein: CASTGGNGYNEQYF. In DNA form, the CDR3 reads TGTGCCAGCACCGGCGGGAACGGCTACAATGAGCAGTACTTC.

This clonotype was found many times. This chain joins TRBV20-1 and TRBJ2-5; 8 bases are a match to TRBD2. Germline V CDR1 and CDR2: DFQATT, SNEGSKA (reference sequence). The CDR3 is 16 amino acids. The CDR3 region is CSFLRGEGTRQETQYF. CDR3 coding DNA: TGCAGCTTCCTCCGGGGCGAGGGGACTAGACAAGAGACCCAGTACTTC.

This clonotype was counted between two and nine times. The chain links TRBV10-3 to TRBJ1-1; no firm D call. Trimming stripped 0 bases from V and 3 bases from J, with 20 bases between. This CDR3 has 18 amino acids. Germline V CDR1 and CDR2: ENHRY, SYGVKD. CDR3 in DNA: TGTGCCATCAGTGAGTCGGGTCTACGCCGTTTACGAGACACTGAAGCTTTCTTT. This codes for CAISESGLRRLRDTEAFF.

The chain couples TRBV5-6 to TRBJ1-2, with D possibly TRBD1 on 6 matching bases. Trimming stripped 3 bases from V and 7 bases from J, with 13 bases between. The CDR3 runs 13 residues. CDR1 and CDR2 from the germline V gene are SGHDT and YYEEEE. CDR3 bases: TGTGCCAGCAGCTGGCGGGGGGGCGGTGGCTACACCTTC. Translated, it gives CASSWRGGGGYTF.

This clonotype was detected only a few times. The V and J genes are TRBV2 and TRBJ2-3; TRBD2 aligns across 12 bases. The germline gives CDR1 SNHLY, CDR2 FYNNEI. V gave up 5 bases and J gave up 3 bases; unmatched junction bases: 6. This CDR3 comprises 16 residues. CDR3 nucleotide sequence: TGTGCCAGCAGTCCCCGACTAGCGGGGGAAACAGATACGCAGTATTTT. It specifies CASSPRLAGETDTQYF.

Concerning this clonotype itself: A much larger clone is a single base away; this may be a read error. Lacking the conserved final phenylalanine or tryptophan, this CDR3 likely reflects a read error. CDR3 sequence: CASSQEGPRLAGGLGEQFS. The CDR3 DNA sequence: TGCGCCAGCAGCCAAGAAGGGCCGAGGCTAGCGGGAGGATTGGGTGAGCAGTTCTCC. The chain recombines TRBV4-1 with TRBJ2-1; 11 nucleotides line up with TRBD2. The CDR3 is made up of 19 amino acids. V was clipped by 0 bases and J by 9 bases; unmatched bases: 16. Per the germline V gene, CDR1 is MGHRA and CDR2 is YSYEKL.

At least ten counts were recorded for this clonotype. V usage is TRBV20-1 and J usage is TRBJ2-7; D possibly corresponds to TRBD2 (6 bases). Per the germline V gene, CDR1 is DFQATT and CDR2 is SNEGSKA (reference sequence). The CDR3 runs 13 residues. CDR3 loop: CSPKMPGTYEQYF. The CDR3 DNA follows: TGCAGCCCTAAAATGCCGGGGACTTACGAGCAGTACTTC.

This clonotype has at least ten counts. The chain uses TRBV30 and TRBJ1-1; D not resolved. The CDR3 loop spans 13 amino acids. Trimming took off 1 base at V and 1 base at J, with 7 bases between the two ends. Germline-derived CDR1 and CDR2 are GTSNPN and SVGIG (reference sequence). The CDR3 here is CAWSGSRNTEAFF. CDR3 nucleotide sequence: TGTGCCTGGAGTGGTTCGAGGAACACTGAAGCTTTCTTT.

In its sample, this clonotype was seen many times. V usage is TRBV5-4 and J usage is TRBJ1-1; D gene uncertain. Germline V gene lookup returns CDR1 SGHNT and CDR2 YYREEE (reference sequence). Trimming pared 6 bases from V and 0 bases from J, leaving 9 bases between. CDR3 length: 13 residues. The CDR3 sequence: CASNGGMNTEAFF. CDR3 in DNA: TGTGCCAGCAACGGAGGGATGAACACTGAAGCTTTCTTT.

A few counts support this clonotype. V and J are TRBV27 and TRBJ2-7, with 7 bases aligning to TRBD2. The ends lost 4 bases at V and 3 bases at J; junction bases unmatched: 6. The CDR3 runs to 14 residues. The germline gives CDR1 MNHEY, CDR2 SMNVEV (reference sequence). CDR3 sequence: CASSSREGHYEQYF. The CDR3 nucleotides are TGTGCCAGCAGTTCCAGGGAGGGGCACTACGAGCAGTACTTC.

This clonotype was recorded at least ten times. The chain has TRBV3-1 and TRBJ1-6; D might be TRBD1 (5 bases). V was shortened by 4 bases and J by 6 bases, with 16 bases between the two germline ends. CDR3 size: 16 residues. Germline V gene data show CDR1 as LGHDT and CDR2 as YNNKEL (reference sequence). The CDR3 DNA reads TGTGCCAGCAGCCTAAACCCCGGGGACCGTAATTCACCCCTCCACTTT. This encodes CASSLNPGDRNSPLHF.

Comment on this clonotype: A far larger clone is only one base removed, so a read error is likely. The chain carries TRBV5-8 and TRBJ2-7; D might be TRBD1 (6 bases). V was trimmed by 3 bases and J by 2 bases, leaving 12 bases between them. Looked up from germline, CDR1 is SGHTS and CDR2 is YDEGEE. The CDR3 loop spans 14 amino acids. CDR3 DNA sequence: TGTGCCAGCAGCTCCAGACAGGCGGCCTACGAGCAGTACTTC. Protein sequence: CASSSRQAAYEQYF.